This passage covers 15 T cell receptor beta chains from one sample sequenced in a study of T cells in localized non-small cell lung cancer. Assay used: immunoSEQ multiplex PCR; TCRdb lists only in-frame clones, some missing. The top ten clones hold more than 14% of a sample with tens of thousands of clones, approximately 90% of them seen once. The specimen comprised peripheral blood, sampled before any cancer treatment. All receptors derive from a man between 40 and 75 years old with stage I squamous cell lung carcinoma.

This clone came up a few times. This chain uses TRBV4-3 with TRBJ1-6, with TRBD1 matching over 10 bases. From germline, CDR1 is LGHNA and CDR2 YSLEER. CDR3 size: 14 residues. The ends lost 3 bases at V and 10 bases at J; junction bases unmatched: 3. The DNA for the CDR3 is TGCGCCAGCAGCCAGGGGACAGGGGTCTCACCCCTCCACTTT. Encoded protein: CASSQGTGVSPLHF.

This chain uses TRBV6-6 with TRBJ1-2; 12 bases are a match to TRBD1. There are 16 residues in the CDR3. Germline-derived CDR1 and CDR2 are MNHNY and SVGAGI (reference sequence). J was trimmed by 4 bases and V by 7 bases; bases with no gene match: 10. The CDR3: CASTPAGTGGIYGYTF. The CDR3, as DNA: TGTGCCAGCACCCCGGCCGGGACAGGGGGCATCTATGGCTACACCTTC.

This chain links TRBV5-5 with TRBJ2-7; TRBD1 aligns across 11 bases. Germline lookup yields CDR1 SGHKS and CDR2 YYEKEE (reference sequence). CDR3 length: 16 residues. V lost 1 base and J lost 7; bases outside the gene matches: 10. CDR3 protein: CASSLLGTGGTEEQYF. The CDR3 bases are TGTGCCAGCAGCTTGCTGGGGACAGGGGGGACGGAGGAGCAGTACTTC. The whole variable domain, filled in from reference TRBV5-5 and TRBJ2-7, reads DAGVTQSPTHLIKTRGQQVTLRCSPISGHKSVSWYQQVLGQGPQFIFQYYEKEERGRGNFPDRFSARQFPNYSSELNVNALLLGDSALYLCASSLLGTGGTEEQYFGPGTRLTVT.

The chain combines TRBV6-6 with TRBJ2-7; D may be TRBD1 or TRBD2 (6 bases each). Germline loops: CDR1 MNHNY, CDR2 SVGAGI (reference sequence). The CDR3 is made up of 14 amino acids. V was trimmed by 7 bases and J by 4 bases, leaving 17 bases between them. The CDR3 DNA follows: TGTGCCAGCACCCAGTTGGGGGGCGCGTACGAGCAGTACTTC. Amino acid sequence: CASTQLGGAYEQYF.

This clone has just a few counts. The V call is TRBV7-3, the J call TRBJ1-5; no definite D call. The germline CDR1 and CDR2 sequences are SGHTA and FQGTGA. V was clipped by 2 bases and J by 4 bases, with 6 bases between them. The CDR3 sequence is 13 residues long. The CDR3 loop reads CASSLERNQPQHF. The DNA for the CDR3 is TGTGCCAGCAGCTTAGAGCGAAATCAGCCCCAGCATTTT.

The chain combines TRBV5-4 with TRBJ1-1; D unresolved. V shed 1 base and J shed 2 bases, with 9 bases lying between them. Germline V gene lookup returns CDR1 SGHNT and CDR2 YYREEE (reference sequence). The CDR3 is 14 amino acids. CDR3 region: CASSLKGGNTEAFF. CDR3 nucleotide sequence: TGTGCCAGCAGCTTGAAAGGAGGTAACACTGAAGCTTTCTTT.

The chain combines TRBV2 with TRBJ1-1; 8 positions agree with TRBD1. J lost 3 bases, V lost 3 bases, and 9 bases had no gene match. In germline, CDR1 is SNHLY, CDR2 FYNNEI. The CDR3 has 16 amino acids. The CDR3 is CASSDVAGGRDTEAFF. For the CDR3, the DNA is TGTGCCAGCAGTGATGTCGCAGGGGGCAGGGACACTGAAGCTTTCTTT.

The chain employs TRBV6-4 and TRBJ1-2; perhaps TRBD1 as D (6 bases). V lost 2 bases and J 4 bases, leaving 17 bases between the germline ends. The CDR3 length is 16 residues. Germline V gene lookup returns CDR1 MRHNA and CDR2 SNTAGT. The chain's CDR3 is CASSDVNRDESYGYTF. The DNA for the CDR3 is TGTGCCAGCAGTGACGTCAACAGGGACGAGAGCTATGGCTACACCTTC.

The chain couples TRBV5-1 to TRBJ2-1, with D perhaps matching TRBD1 (5 bases). CDR3 length: 15 amino acids. Between the trimmed V and J ends, which lost 4 bases and 3 bases, there was a span of 14 bases. The germline gives CDR1 SGHRS, CDR2 YFSETQ. CDR3 DNA sequence: TGCGCCAGCAGCCCCGGACAACGAATCTACAATGAGCAGTTCTTC. Its translation is CASSPGQRIYNEQFF.

V is TRBV6-9 and J is TRBJ1-6, with TRBD1 as a possible D gene (5 bases). The CDR3 spans 16 residues. The germline gives CDR1 MNHGY, CDR2 SVAAGI. Trimming stripped 7 bases from V and 0 bases from J, with 13 bases between. The DNA of the CDR3 is TGTGCCAGCACCGGACATTCCAGCTCCTATAATTCACCCCTCCACTTT. This sequence encodes CASTGHSSSYNSPLHF.

The chain recombines TRBV14 with TRBJ1-6; D not certain. From germline, CDR1 is SGHDN and CDR2 FVKESK. V was shortened by 1 base and J by 13 bases, with 11 bases between the two germline ends. The CDR3 is 13 amino acids. CDR3 bases: TGTGCCAGCAGCCAAGGGTTGGGAGAGCCCCTCCACTTT. This encodes CASSQGLGEPLHF.

This rearrangement joins TRBV4-3 to TRBJ2-1; the match to TRBD1 covers 10 bases. The CDR3 is 14 amino acids. From germline, CDR1 is LGHNA and CDR2 YSLEER. The ends lost 5 bases at V and 4 bases at J; junction bases unmatched: 2. DNA for the CDR3: TGCGCCAGCAGCTTGGACAGGGGGTACAATGAGCAGTTCTTC. It codes for CASSLDRGYNEQFF.

The chain uses TRBV19 and TRBJ1-2; possible D gene TRBD1, 6 bases. This CDR3 region has 14 residues. Trimming left V 5 bases short and J 2 bases short, with 12 bases between. Per germline, CDR1 LNHDA and CDR2 SQIVND (reference sequence). CDR3 in DNA: TGTGCCAGTAGTGTCACAGGGAAGAACTATGGCTACACCTTC. This translates into CASSVTGKNYGYTF.

The V call is TRBV27, the J call TRBJ1-2; D is ambiguous. V dropped 0 bases and J dropped 0 bases, with 11 bases sitting between them. The CDR3 runs to 16 residues. CDR1 and CDR2 (germline): MNHEY, SMNVEV (reference sequence). The CDR3 region is CASSLSGRPANYGYTF. The CDR3 DNA is TGTGCCAGCAGTTTATCCGGACGGCCAGCTAACTATGGCTACACCTTC.

The rearrangement uses TRBV5-1 and TRBJ2-1; D gene ambiguous. In germline, CDR1 is SGHRS, CDR2 YFSETQ. V was trimmed by 9 bases and J by 0 bases, leaving 10 bases between them. This CDR3 comprises 13 residues. The CDR3 protein is CATQEDSYNEQFF. Here the CDR3 DNA reads TGCGCCACCCAAGAAGACTCCTACAATGAGCAGTTCTTC.